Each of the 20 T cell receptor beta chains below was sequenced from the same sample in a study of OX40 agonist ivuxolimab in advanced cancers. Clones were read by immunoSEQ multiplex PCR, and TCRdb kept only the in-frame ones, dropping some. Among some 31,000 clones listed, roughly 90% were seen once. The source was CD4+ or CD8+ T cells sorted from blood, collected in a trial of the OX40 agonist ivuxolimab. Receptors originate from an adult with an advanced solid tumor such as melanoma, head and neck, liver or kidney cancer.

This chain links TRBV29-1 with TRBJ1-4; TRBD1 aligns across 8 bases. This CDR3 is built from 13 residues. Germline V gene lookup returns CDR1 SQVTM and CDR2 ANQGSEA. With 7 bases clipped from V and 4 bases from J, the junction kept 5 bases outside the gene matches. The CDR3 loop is CSAGQGVNEKLFF. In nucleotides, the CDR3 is TGCAGCGCTGGACAGGGAGTTAATGAAAAACTGTTTTTT.

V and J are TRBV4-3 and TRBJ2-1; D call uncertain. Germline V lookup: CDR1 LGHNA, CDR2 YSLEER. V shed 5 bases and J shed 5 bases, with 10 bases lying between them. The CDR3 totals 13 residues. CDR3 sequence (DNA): TGCGCCAGCAGCGAGTCCGGTGACAATGAGCAGTTCTTC. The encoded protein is CASSESGDNEQFF.

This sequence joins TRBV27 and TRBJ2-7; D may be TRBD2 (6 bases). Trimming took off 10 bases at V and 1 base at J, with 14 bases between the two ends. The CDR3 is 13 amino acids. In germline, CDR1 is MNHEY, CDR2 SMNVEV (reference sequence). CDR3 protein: CATKPGESYEQYF. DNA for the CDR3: TGTGCCACCAAACCGGGAGAGTCCTACGAGCAGTACTTC.

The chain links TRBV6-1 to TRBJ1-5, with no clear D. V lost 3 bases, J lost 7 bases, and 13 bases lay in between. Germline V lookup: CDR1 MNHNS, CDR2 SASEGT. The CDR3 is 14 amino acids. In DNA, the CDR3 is TGTGCCAGCAGTGACTTTTTACCTGGCCAGCCCCAGCATTTT. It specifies CASSDFLPGQPQHF.

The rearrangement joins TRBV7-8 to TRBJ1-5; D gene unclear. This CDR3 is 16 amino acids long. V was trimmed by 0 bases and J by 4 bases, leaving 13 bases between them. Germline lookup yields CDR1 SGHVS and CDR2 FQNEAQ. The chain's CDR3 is CASSLAPGRVNQPQHF. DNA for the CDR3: TGTGCCAGCAGCTTAGCGCCCGGGAGGGTGAATCAGCCCCAGCATTTT.

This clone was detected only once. CDR3 coding DNA: TGTGCCAGTAGTTTGGCTAGCGGGCCAGATACGCAGTATTTT. This gives the protein CASSLASGPDTQYF. The chain uses TRBV19 and TRBJ2-3; TRBD2 matches at 8 bases. J was trimmed by 4 bases and V by 5 bases; bases with no gene match: 5. Germline-derived CDR1 and CDR2 are LNHDA and SQIVND (reference sequence). The CDR3 consists of 14 residues.

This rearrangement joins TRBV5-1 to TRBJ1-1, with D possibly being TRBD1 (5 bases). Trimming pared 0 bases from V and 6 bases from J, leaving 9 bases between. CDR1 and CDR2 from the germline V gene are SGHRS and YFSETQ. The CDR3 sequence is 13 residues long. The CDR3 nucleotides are TGCGCCAGCAGCTTGGATGGGGCGGCTGAAGCTTTCTTT. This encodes CASSLDGAAEAFF. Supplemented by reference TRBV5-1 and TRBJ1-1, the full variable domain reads KAGVTQTPRYLIKTRGQQVTLSCSPISGHRSVSWYQQTPGQGLQFLFEYFSETQRNKGNFPGRFSGRQFSNSRSEMNVSTLELGDSALYLCASSLDGAAEAFFGQGTRLTVV.

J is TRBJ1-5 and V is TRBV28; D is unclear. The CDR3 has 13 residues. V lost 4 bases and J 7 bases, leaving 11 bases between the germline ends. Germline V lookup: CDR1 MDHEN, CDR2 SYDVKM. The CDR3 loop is CASSSVGEQPQHF. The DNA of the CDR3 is TGTGCCAGCAGTTCGGTCGGGGAACAGCCCCAGCATTTT.

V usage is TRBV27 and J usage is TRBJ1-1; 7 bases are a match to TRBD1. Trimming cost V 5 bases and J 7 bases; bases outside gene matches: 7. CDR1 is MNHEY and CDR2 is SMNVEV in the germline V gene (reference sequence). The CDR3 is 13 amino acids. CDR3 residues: CASSHTGVSEAFF. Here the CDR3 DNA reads TGTGCCAGCAGTCATACAGGGGTTAGTGAAGCTTTCTTT.

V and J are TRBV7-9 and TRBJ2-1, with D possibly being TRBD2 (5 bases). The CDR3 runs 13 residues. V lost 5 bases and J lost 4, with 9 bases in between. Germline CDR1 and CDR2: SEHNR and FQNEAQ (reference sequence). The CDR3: CASSDGLYNEQFF. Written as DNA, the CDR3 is TGTGCCAGCAGCGACGGACTTTACAATGAGCAGTTCTTC. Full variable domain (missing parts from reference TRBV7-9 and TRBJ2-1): DTGVSQNPRHKITKRGQNVTFRCDPISEHNRLYWYRQTLGQGPEFLTYFQNEAQLEKSRLLSDRFSAERPKGSFSTLEIQRTEQGDSAMYLCASSDGLYNEQFFGPGTRLTVL.

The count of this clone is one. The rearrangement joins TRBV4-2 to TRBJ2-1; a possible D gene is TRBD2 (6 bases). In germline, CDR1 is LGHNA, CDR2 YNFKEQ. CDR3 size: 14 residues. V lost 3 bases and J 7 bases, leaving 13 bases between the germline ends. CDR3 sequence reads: CASSHRGDQNEQFF. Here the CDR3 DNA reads TGTGCCAGCAGCCACCGCGGGGACCAGAATGAGCAGTTCTTC.

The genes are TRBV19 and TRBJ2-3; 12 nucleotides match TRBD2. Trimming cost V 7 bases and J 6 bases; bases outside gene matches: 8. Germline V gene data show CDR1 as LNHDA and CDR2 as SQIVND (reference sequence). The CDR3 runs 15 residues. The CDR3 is CASKWLAGGHDTQYF. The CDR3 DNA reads TGTGCCAGTAAGTGGCTAGCGGGAGGGCACGATACGCAGTATTTT. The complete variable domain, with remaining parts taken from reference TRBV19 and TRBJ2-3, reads DGGITQSPKYLFRKEGQNVTLSCEQNLNHDAMYWYRQDPGQGLRLIYYSQIVNDFQKGDIAEGYSVSREKKESFPLTVTSAQKNPTAFYLCASKWLAGGHDTQYFGPGTRLTVL.

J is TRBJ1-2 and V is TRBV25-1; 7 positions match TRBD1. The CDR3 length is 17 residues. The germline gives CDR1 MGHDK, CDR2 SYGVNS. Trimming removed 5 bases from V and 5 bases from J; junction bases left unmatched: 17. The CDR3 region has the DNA TGTGCCAGCAGTCCCCCTAAGGGACAGCCCGGGGGATATGGCTACACCTTC. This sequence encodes CASSPPKGQPGGYGYTF.

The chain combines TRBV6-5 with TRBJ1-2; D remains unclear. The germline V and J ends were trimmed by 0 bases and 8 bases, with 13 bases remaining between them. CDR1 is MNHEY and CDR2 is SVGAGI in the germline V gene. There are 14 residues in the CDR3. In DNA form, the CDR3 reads TGTGCCAGCAGTTACTCGGTTTTCGACTGGGGCTACACCTTC. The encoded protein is CASSYSVFDWGYTF.

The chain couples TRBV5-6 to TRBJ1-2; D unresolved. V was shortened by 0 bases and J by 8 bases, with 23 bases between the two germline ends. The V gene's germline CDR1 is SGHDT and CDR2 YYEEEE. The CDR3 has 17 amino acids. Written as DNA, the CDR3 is TGTGCCAGCAGCTTGGATATTGTCGGGCAGGCCATAGGGGGCTACACCTTC. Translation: CASSLDIVGQAIGGYTF.

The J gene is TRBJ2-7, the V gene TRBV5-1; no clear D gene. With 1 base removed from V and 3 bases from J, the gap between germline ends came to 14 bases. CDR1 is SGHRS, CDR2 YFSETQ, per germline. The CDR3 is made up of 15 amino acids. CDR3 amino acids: CASSLNLGVGYEQYF. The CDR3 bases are TGCGCCAGCAGCTTGAATTTAGGCGTCGGCTACGAGCAGTACTTC.

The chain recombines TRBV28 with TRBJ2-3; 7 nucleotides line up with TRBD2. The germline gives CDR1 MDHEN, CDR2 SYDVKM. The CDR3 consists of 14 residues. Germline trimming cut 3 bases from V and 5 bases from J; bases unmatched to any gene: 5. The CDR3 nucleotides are TGTGCCAGCAGTTTTAGGGGAGGGTTAGATACGCAGTATTTT. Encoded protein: CASSFRGGLDTQYF. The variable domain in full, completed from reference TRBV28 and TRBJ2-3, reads DVKVTQSSRYLVKRTGEKVFLECVQDMDHENMFWYRQDPGLGLRLIYFSYDVKMKEKGDIPEGYSVSREKKERFSLILESASTNQTSMYLCASSFRGGLDTQYFGPGTRLTVL.

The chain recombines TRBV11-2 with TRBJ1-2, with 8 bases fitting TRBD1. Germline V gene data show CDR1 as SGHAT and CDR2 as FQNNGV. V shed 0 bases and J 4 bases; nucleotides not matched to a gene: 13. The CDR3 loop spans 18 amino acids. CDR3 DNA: TGTGCCAGCAGCTTAGATAGGTTGCAGGGGGCAAGGGCCTATGGCTACACCTTC. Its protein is CASSLDRLQGARAYGYTF.

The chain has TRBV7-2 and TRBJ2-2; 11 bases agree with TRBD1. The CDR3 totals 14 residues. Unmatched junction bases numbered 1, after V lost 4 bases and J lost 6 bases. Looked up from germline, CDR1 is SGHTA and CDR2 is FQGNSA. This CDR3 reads CASSWTGGPGELFF. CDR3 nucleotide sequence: TGTGCCAGCAGCTGGACAGGGGGCCCCGGGGAGCTGTTTTTT.

DNA for the CDR3: TGTGCCTGGAGTTGGCGGCTTGGAGGGGCCGTATTGAATGAGCAGTTCTTC. Amino acids: CAWSWRLGGAVLNEQFF. V is TRBV30 and J is TRBJ2-1; TRBD2 might be the D (6 bases). CDR3 length: 17 residues. V was cut by 2 bases and J by 7 bases, with 24 bases left in between. CDR1 is GTSNPN, CDR2 SVGIG, per germline (reference sequence).